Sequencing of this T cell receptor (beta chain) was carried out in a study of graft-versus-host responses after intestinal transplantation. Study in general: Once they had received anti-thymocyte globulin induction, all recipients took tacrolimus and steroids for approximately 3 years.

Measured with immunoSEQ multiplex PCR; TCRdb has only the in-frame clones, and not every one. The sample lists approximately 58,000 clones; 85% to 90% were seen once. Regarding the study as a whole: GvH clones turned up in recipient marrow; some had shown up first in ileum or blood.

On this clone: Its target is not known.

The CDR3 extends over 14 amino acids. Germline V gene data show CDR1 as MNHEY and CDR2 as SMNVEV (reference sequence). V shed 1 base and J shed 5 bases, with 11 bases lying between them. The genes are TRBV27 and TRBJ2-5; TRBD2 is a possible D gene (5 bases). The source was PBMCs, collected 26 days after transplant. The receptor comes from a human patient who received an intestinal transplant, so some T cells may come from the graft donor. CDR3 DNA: TGTGCCAGCAGTTTATTTTCCGGGGAGGAGACCCAGTACTTC. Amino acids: CASSLFSGEETQYF.